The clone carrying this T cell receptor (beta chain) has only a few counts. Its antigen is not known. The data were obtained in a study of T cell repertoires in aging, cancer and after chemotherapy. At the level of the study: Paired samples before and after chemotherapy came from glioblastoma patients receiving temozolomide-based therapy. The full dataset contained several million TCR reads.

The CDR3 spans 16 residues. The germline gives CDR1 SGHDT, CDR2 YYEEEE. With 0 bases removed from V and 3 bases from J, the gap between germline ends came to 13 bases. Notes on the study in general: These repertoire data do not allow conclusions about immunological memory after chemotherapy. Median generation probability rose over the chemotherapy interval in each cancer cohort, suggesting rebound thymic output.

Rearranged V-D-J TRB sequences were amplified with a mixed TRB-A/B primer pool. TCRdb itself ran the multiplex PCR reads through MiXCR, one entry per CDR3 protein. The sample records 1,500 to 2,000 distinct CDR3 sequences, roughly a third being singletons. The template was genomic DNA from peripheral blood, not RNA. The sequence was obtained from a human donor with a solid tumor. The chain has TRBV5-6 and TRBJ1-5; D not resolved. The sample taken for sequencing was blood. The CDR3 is CASSLVSAQPNQPQHF. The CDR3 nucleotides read TGTGCCAGCAGCTTGGTGTCGGCCCAGCCCAATCAGCCCCAGCATTTT.